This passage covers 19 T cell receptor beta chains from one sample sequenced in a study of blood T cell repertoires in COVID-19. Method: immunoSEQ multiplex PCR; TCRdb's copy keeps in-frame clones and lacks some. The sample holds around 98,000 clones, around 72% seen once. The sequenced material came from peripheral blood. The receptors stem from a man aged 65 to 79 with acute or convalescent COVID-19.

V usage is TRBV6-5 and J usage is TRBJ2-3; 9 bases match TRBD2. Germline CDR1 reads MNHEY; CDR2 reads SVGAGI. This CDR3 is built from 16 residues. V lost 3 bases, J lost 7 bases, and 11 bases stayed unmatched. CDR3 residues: CASSYGSGSVHNTQYF. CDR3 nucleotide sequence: TGTGCCAGCAGTTATGGTAGCGGGAGTGTCCATAATACGCAGTATTTT.

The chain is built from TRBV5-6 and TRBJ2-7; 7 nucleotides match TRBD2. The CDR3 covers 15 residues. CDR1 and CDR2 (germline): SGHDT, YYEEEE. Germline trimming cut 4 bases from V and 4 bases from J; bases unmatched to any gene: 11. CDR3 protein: CASSGGRGERYEQYF. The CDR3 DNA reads TGTGCCAGCAGCGGCGGCCGGGGGGAGAGGTACGAGCAGTACTTC.

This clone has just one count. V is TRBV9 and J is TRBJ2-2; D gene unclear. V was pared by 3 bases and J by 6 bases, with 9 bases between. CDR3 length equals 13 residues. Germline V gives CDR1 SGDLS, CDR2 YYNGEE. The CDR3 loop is CASSGARAGELFF. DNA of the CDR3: TGTGCCAGCAGCGGCGCTCGCGCCGGGGAGCTGTTTTTT.

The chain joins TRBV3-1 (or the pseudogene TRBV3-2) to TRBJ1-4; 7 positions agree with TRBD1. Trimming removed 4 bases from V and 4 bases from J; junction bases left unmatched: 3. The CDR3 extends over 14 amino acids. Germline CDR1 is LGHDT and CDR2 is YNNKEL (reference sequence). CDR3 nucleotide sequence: TGTGCCAGCAGCCTGACAGGGATTAATGAAAAACTGTTTTTT. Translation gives CASSLTGINEKLFF.

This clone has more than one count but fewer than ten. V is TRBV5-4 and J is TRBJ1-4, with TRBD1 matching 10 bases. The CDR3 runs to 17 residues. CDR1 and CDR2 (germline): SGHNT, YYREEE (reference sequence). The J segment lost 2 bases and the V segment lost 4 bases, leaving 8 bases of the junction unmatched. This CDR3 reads CASSEGQGLATNEKLFF. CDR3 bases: TGTGCCAGCAGCGAGGGACAGGGGTTGGCGACTAATGAAAAACTGTTTTTT.

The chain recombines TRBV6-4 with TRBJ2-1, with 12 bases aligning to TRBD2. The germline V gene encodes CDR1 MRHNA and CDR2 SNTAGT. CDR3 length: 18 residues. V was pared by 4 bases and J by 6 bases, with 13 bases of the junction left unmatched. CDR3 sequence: CASSVRTSGMASTNEQFF. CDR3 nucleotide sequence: TGTGCCAGCAGTGTGCGGACTAGCGGGATGGCCTCTACCAATGAGCAGTTCTTC.

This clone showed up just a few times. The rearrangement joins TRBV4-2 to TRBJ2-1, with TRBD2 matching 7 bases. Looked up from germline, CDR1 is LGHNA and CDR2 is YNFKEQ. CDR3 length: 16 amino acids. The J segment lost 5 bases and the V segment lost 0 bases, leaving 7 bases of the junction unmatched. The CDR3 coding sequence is TGTGCCAGCAGCCAAGAAGGCGGGAGTTTCGACAATGAGCAGTTCTTC. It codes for CASSQEGGSFDNEQFF.

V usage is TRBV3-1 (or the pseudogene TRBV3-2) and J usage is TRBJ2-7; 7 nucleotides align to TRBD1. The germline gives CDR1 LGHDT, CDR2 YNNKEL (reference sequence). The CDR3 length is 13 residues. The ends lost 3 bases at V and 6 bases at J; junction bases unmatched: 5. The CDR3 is CASSQGTASEQYF. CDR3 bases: TGTGCCAGCAGCCAGGGGACAGCCTCCGAGCAGTACTTC.

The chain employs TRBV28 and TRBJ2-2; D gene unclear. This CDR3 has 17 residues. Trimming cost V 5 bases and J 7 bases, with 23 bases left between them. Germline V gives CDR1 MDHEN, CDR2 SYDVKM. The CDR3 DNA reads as TGTGCCAGCAGTCCACCCGGCGGAGTCCCACGGAGCGGGGAGCTGTTTTTT. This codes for CASSPPGGVPRSGELFF.

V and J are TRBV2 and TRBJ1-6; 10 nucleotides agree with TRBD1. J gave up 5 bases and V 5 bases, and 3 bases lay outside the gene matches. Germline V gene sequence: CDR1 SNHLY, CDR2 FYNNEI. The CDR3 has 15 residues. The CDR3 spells CASSRQGADNSPLHF. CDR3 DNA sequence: TGTGCCAGCAGTAGACAGGGGGCTGATAATTCACCCCTCCACTTT. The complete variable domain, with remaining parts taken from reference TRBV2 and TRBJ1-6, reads EPEVTQTPSHQVTQMGQEVILRCVPISNHLYFYWYRQILGQKVEFLVSFYNNEISEKSEIFDDQFSVERPDGSNFTLKIRSTKLEDSAMYFCASSRQGADNSPLHFGNGTRLTVT.

The CDR3 DNA follows: TGCGCCAGCAGCCAAGAAAGTGTAGGGGTGACAGATACGCAGTATTTT. It is translated as CASSQESVGVTDTQYF. This chain uses TRBV4-1 with TRBJ2-3; D possibly corresponds to TRBD1 (5 bases). Germline V gene lookup returns CDR1 MGHRA and CDR2 YSYEKL. The ends were cut back, 0 bases at V and 3 bases at J, with 13 bases in the middle. The CDR3 is made up of 16 amino acids.

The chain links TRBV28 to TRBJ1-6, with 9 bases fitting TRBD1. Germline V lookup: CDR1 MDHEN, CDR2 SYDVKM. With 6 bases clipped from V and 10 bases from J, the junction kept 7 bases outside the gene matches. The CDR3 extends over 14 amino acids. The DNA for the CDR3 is TGTGCCAGCAGCCTAGACAGGGGGGCCTCACCCCTCCACTTT. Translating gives CASSLDRGASPLHF.

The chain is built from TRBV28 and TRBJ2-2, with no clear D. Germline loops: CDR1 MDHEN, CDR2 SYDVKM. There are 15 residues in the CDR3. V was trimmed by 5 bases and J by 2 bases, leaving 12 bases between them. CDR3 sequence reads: CASSPSYRNTGELFF. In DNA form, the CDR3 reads TGTGCCAGCAGTCCCTCCTACAGAAACACCGGGGAGCTGTTTTTT. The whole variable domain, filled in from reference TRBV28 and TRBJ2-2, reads DVKVTQSSRYLVKRTGEKVFLECVQDMDHENMFWYRQDPGLGLRLIYFSYDVKMKEKGDIPEGYSVSREKKERFSLILESASTNQTSMYLCASSPSYRNTGELFFGEGSRLTVL.

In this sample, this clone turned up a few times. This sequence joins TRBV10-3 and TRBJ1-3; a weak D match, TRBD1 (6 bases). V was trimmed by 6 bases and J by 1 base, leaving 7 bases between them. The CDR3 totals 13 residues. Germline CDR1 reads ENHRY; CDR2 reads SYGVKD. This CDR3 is CAIRDSSGNTIYF. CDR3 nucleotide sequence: TGTGCCATCAGGGACAGTTCTGGAAACACCATATATTTT.

CDR3 sequence (DNA): TGTGCCAGCAGCTTAGTAACCGGGGCCTACGAGCAGTACTTC. It is translated as CASSLVTGAYEQYF. The rearrangement links TRBV7-2 to TRBJ2-7, with D tentatively TRBD2 (5 bases). Germline values: CDR1 SGHTA, CDR2 FQGNSA. The V end lost 1 base, the J end lost 2 bases, and 9 bases lay between the germline ends. This CDR3 comprises 14 residues.

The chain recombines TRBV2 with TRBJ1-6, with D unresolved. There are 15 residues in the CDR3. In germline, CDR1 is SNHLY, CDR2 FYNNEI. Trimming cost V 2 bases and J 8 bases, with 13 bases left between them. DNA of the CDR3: TGTGCCAGCAGTGAATCATCGGTGCGGGATTCACCCCTCCACTTT. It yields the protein CASSESSVRDSPLHF.

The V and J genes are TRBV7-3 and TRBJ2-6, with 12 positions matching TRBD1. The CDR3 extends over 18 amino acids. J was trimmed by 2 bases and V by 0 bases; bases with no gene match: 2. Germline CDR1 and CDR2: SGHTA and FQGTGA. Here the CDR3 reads CASSLTGTGGAGANVLTF. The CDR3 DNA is TGTGCCAGCAGCTTAACGGGGACAGGGGGCGCTGGGGCCAACGTCCTGACTTTC.

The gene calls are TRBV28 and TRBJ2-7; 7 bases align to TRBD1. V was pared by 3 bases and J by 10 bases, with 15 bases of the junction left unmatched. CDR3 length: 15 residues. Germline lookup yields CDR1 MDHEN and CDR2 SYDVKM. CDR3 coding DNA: TGTGCCAGCAGTTTTCAAGCTAGGACAGGAGCGTCCCAGTACTTC. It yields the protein CASSFQARTGASQYF.

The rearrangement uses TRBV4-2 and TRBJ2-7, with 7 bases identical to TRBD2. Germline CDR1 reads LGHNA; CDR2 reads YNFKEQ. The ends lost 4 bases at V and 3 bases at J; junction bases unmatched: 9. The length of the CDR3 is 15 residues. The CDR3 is CASSRIGSSGYEQYF. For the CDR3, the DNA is TGTGCCAGCAGCCGAATTGGCTCTAGCGGCTACGAGCAGTACTTC.